The T cell receptor (beta chain) described here comes from a study of cytotoxic CD8 clonotypes in ibrutinib-treated CLL. Overall study results and limits: Sustained-remission and progressing patients were not sampled at matched times.

This clone was detected a few times. Its antigen is as yet unknown. The junction differs from germline at one of its ends, possibly a read error. Clones were read by immunoSEQ multiplex PCR, and TCRdb kept only the in-frame ones, dropping some. Of about 200,000 clones in the sample, around 70% are singletons; the top ten hold around an eighth. CDR3 length: 12 residues. From germline, CDR1 is MDHEN and CDR2 SYDVKM. The chain has TRBV28 and TRBJ2-7, with TRBD1 as a possible D gene (6 bases). Sample: PBMCs, taken after 24 months of ibrutinib treatment. The clonotype originates from a human donor with chronic lymphocytic leukemia. CDR3 region: CASSPLGTFGHF. The CDR3, as DNA: TGTGCCAGCAGTCCCCTCGGGACATTCGGGCACTTC.